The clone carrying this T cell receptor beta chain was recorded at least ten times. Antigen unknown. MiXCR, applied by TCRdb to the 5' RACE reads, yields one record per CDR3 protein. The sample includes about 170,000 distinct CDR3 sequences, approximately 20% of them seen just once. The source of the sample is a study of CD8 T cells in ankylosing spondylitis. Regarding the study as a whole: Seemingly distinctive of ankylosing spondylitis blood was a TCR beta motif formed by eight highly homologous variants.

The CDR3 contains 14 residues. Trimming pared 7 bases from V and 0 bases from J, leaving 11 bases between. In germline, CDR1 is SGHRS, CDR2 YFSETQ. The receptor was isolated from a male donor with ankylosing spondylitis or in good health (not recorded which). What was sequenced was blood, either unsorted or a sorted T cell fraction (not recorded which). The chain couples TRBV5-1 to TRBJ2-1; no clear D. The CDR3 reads CASSVRSSYNEQFF. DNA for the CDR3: TGCGCCAGCTCGGTTCGTAGCTCCTACAATGAGCAGTTCTTC.